This T cell receptor (beta chain) came from a study of spatial heterogeneity in lung cancer. Germline V gene sequence: CDR1 SGHVS, CDR2 FQNEAQ. The CDR3 is 12 residues long. V was trimmed by 8 bases and J by 5 bases, leaving 13 bases between them. MiXCR, run by TCRdb on the 5' RACE reads, gives a single entry per CDR3 protein. There are 4,000 to 5,000 distinct CDR3 sequences in the sample; almost 8.5% occur only once, and roughly a sixth lies in the top ten. Time point of the sample: sample taken at primary tumor resection. Worth noting for this clonotype: The antigen remains unidentified.

Findings and limits, study-wide: Mutation counts in tumors were tracked by counts of expanded intratumoral alpha and beta TCRs.

This receptor was obtained from a female donor with early-stage non-small cell lung cancer. J is TRBJ2-7 and V is TRBV7-8; a weak D match, TRBD2 (5 bases). The sample in question was lung tumor tissue, obtained at surgery. The CDR3 DNA is TGTGCCAGCCGCTCTATGGAGGACGAGCAGTACTTC. It translates to CASRSMEDEQYF. Filled out from reference TRBV7-8 and TRBJ2-7, the complete variable domain reads GAGVSQSPRYKVAKRGQDVALRCDPISGHVSLFWYQQALGQGPEFLTYFQNEAQLDKSGLPSDRFFAERPEGSVSTLKIQRTQQEDSAVYLCASRSMEDEQYFGPGTRLTVT.